The subject of this entry is one TCR beta chain. This sample is part of a study of CD8 T cells in Susac syndrome. With random hexamers, reverse transcription was performed on roughly 0.5 to 1 ug of RNA. TCRdb re-analysed the immunoSEQ multiplex PCR reads in MiXCR, keeping a single row per CDR3 protein. The sample has around 120,000 distinct CDR3 sequences, 90% to 95% seen once. Trimming pared 3 bases from V and 3 bases from J, leaving 21 bases between. The CDR3 is 17 residues long. Germline CDR1 and CDR2: SGHDT and YYEEEE. The sample was CD4+ T cells from PBMCs. The receptor's source is a human donor with multiple sclerosis. V gene TRBV5-6 combines with J gene TRBJ2-5, with D perhaps matching TRBD1 (6 bases). The CDR3, as DNA: TGTGCCAGCAGCTCGGTGGGAGATTGGGACATTGAAGAGACCCAGTACTTC. Translation gives CASSSVGDWDIEETQYF.